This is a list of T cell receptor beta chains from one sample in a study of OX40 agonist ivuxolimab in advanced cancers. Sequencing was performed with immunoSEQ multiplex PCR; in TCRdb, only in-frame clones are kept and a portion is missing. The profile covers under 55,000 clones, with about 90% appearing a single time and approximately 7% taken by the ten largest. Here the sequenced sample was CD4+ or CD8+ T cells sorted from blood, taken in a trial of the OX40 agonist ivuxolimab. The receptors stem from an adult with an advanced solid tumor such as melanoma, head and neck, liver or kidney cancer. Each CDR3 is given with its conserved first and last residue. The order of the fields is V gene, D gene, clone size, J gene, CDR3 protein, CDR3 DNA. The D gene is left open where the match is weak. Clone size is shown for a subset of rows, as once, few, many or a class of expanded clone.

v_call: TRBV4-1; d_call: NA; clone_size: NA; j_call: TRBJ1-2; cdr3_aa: CASSQEGAGNYGYTF; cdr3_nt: TGCGCCAGCAGCCAAGAAGGGGCAGGTAACTATGGCTACACCTTC
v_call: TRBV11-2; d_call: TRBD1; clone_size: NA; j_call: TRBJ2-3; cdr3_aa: CASSLGDRATDTQYF; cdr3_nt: TGTGCCAGCAGCTTAGGGGACAGGGCTACAGATACGCAGTATTTT
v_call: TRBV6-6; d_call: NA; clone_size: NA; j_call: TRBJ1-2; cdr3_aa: CASSTTVGEYGYTF; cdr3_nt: TGTGCCAGCAGTACTACGGTAGGAGAATATGGCTACACCTTC
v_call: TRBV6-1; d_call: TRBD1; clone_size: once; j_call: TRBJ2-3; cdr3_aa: CASSGDRVGLNTQYF; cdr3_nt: TGTGCCAGCAGTGGGGACAGGGTAGGGCTAAATACGCAGTATTTT
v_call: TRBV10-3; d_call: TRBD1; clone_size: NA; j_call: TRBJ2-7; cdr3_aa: CAISGGGGGQGSYEQYF; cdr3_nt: TGTGCCATCAGTGGGGGGGGTGGTGGACAGGGGTCCTACGAGCAGTACTTC
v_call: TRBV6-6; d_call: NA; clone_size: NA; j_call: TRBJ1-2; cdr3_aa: CASSYSDRGNYGYTF; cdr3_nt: TGTGCCAGCAGTTACTCGGACAGAGGAAACTATGGCTACACCTTC
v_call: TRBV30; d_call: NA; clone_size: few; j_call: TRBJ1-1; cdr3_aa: CAWSDVQGIQAFF; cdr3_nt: TGTGCCTGGAGTGATGTGCAGGGGATTCAAGCTTTCTTT
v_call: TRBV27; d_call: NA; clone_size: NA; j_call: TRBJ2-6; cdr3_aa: CASSLSVLRVFGANVLTF; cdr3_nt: TGTGCCAGCAGTTTATCGGTCCTGAGGGTATTTGGGGCCAACGTCCTGACTTTC
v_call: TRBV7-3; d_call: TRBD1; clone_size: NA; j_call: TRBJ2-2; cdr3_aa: CASSPSGQGGTGELFF; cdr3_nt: TGTGCCAGCAGCCCCTCGGGACAGGGCGGAACCGGGGAGCTGTTTTTT
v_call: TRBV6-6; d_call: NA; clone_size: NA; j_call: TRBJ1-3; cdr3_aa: CASSYGADSGNTIYF; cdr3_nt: TGTGCCAGCAGTTACGGGGCAGACTCTGGAAACACCATATATTTT
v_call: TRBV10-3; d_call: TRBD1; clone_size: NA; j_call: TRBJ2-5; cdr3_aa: CAISRQGAAETQYF; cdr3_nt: TGTGCCATCAGTCGACAGGGGGCGGCGGAGACCCAGTACTTC
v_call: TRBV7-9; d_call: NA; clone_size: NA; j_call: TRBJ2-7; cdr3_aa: CASSFVDYEQYF; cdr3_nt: TGTGCCAGCAGCTTTGTAGATTACGAGCAGTACTTC
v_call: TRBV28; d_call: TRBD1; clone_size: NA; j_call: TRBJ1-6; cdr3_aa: CASRHRGPLGSPLHF; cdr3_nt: TGTGCCAGCAGGCACAGGGGGCCCCTAGGTTCACCCCTCCACTTT
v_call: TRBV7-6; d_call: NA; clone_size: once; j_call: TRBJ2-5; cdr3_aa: CASSAQETQYF; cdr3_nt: TGTGCCAGCAGCGCACAAGAGACCCAGTACTTC
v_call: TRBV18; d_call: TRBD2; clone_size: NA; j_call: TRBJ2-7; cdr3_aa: CASSPSAGRGYEQYF; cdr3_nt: TGCGCCAGCTCACCATCGGCAGGGAGGGGTTACGAGCAGTACTTC
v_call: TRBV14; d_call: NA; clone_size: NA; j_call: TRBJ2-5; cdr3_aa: CASSPLGGVETQYF; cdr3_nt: TGTGCCAGCAGCCCTCTAGGAGGGGTAGAGACCCAGTACTTC
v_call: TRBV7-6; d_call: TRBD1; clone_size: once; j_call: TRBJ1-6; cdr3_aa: CASSLSQGGGSPLHF; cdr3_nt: TGTGCCAGCAGCCTATCGCAGGGGGGGGGTTCACCCCTCCACTTT
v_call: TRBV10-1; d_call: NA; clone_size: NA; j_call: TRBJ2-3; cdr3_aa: CASSEGGRTDTQYF; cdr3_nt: TGCGCCAGCAGTGAGGGAGGACGCACAGATACGCAGTATTTT
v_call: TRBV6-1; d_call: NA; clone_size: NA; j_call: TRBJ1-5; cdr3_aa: CASSAGSNQPQHF; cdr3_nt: TGTGCCAGCAGTGCCGGTTCCAATCAGCCCCAGCATTTT
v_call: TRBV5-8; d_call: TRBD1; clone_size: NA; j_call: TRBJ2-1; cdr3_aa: CASSFSGGSYNEQFF; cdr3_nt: TGTGCCAGCAGCTTTTCAGGGGGCTCCTACAATGAGCAGTTCTTC
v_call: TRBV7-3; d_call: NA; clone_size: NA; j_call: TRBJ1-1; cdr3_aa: CASSLNGGVSAEAFF; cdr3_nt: TGTGCCAGCAGCTTAAACGGGGGCGTTAGCGCTGAAGCTTTCTTT
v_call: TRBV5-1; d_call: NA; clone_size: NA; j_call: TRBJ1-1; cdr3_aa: CASSRGDPEAEAFF; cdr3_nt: TGCGCCAGCTCGAGGGGGGACCCGGAAGCTGAAGCTTTCTTT
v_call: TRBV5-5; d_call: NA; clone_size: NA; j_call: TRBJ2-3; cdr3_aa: CASSFWGVSTDTQYF; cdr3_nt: TGTGCCAGCAGCTTCTGGGGTGTTAGCACAGATACGCAGTATTTT
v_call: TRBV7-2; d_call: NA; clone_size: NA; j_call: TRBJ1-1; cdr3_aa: CASSLGPGPEAFF; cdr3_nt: TGTGCCAGCAGCTTAGGGCCGGGCCCTGAAGCTTTCTTT
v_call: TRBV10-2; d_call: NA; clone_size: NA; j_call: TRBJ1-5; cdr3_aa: CASSGINQPQHF; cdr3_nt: TGCGCCAGCAGTGGTATCAATCAGCCCCAGCATTTT
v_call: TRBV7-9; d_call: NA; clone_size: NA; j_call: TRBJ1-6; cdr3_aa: CASSSAAVGDSPLHF; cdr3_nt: TGTGCCAGCAGCTCCGCGGCGGTAGGGGATTCACCCCTCCACTTT
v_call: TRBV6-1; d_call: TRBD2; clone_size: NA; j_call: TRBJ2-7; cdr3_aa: CASSPGGGEQYF; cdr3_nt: TGTGCCAGCAGTCCCGGCGGGGGCGAGCAGTACTTC
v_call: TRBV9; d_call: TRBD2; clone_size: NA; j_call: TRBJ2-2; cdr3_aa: CASSVGPSAGGLSGELFF; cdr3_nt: TGTGCCAGCAGCGTAGGCCCCAGCGCGGGGGGGCTATCCGGGGAGCTGTTTTTT
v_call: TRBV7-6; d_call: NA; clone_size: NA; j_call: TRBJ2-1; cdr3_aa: CASSPTPSSYNEQFF; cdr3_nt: TGTGCCAGCAGCCCGACACCGAGCTCCTACAATGAGCAGTTCTTC
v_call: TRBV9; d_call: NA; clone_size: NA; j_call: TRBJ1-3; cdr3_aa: CASSVEQSSSGNTIYF; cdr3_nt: TGTGCCAGCAGCGTAGAACAGTCCAGCTCTGGAAACACCATATATTTT
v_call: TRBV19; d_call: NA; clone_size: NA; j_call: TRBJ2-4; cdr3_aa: CASSIIGRTRLAKNIQYF; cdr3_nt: TGTGCCAGTAGTATAATCGGCAGAACACGACTAGCCAAAAACATTCAGTACTTC
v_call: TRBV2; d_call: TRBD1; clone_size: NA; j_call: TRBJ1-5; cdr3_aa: CASTTTGVQPQHF; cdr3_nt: TGTGCCAGCACCACGACAGGGGTCCAGCCCCAGCATTTT
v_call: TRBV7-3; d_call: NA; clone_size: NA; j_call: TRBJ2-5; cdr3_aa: CASSLMSAGETQYF; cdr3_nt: TGTGCCAGCAGCTTAATGTCCGCAGGAGAGACCCAGTACTTC
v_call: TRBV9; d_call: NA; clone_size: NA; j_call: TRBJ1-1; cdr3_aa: CASSVRAMNTEAFF; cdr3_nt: TGTGCCAGCAGCGTGAGGGCAATGAACACTGAAGCTTTCTTT
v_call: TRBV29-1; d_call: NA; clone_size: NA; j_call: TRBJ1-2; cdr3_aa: CSVDDLPENYGYTF; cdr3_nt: TGCAGCGTTGATGATTTGCCAGAAAACTATGGCTACACCTTC
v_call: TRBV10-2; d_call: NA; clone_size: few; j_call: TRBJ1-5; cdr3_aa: CASSESGGSNQPQHF; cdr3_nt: TGCGCCAGCAGTGAGAGCGGGGGGAGCAATCAGCCCCAGCATTTT
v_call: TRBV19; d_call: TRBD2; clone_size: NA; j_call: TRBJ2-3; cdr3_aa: CASSISSGGLDTQYF; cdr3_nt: TGTGCCAGTAGTATCTCTTCGGGGGGGCTAGATACGCAGTATTTT
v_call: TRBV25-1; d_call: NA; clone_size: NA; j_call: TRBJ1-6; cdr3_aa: CASSAITENSPLHF; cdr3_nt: TGTGCCAGCAGCGCCATTACGGAGAATTCACCCCTCCACTTT
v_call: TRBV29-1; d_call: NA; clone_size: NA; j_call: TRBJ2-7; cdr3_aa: CSVARSSYEQYF; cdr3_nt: TGCAGCGTTGCCAGGAGCTCCTACGAGCAGTACTTC
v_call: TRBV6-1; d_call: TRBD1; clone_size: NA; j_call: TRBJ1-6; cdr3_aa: CASSEVAGQGGSPLHF; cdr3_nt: TGTGCCAGCAGTGAAGTAGCGGGACAGGGAGGCTCACCCCTCCACTTT
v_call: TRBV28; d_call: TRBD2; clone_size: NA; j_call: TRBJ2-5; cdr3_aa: CASTGGGAGETQYF; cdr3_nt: TGTGCCAGCACAGGCGGGGGGGCCGGAGAGACCCAGTACTTC